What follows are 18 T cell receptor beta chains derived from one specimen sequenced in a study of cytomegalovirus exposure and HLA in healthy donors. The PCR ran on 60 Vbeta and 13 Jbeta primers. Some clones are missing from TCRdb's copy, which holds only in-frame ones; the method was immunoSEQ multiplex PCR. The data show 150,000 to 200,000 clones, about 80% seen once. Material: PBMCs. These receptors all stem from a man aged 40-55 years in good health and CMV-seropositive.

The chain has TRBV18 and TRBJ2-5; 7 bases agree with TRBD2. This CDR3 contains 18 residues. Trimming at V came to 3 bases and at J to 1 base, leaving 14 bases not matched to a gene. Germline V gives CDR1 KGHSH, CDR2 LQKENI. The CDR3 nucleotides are TGTGCCAGCTCACCGCAAGGGTCCAGCGGGGACTTCCAAGAGACCCAGTACTTC. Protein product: CASSPQGSSGDFQETQYF.

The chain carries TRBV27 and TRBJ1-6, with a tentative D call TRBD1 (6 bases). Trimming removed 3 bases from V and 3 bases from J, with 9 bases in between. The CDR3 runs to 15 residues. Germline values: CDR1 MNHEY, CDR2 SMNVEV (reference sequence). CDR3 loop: CASSFAGDYNSPLHF. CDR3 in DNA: TGTGCCAGCAGTTTCGCAGGGGACTATAATTCACCCCTCCACTTT.

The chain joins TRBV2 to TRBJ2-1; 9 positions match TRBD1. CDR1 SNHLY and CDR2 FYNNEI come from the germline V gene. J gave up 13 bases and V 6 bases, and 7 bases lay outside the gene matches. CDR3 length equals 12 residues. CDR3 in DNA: TGTGCCAGCAGAGGAGACAGGGGGGCTCAGTTCTTC. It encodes CASRGDRGAQFF.

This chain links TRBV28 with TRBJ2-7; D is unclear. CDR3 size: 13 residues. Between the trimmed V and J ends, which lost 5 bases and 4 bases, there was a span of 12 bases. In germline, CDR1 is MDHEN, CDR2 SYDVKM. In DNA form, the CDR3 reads TGTGCCAGCAGTCCTATGTCCCATTACGAGCAGTACTTC. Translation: CASSPMSHYEQYF.

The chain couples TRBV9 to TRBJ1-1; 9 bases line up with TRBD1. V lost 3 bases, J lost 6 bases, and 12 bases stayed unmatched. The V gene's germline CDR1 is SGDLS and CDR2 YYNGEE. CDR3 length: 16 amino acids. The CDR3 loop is CASSEAGTGPPAEAFF. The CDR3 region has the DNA TGTGCCAGCAGCGAAGCCGGGACAGGGCCCCCAGCTGAAGCTTTCTTT.

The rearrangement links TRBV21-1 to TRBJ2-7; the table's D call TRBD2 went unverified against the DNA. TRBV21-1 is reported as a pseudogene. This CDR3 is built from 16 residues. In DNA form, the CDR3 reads TGTGCCAGCAGCAACGGCGGGGACTCCCAGCCTTACGAGCAGTACTTC. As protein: CASSNGGDSQPYEQYF.

The CDR3 DNA reads TGTGCCAGCAGCCAACCTCAGGGGGAGGTTACCGGGGAGCTGTTTTTT. It encodes CASSQPQGEVTGELFF. The chain combines TRBV14 with TRBJ2-2; D is perhaps TRBD1 (7 bases). CDR1 is SGHDN, CDR2 FVKESK, per germline. There are 16 residues in the CDR3. Trimming took 2 bases from V and 5 from J, leaving 15 bases between them.

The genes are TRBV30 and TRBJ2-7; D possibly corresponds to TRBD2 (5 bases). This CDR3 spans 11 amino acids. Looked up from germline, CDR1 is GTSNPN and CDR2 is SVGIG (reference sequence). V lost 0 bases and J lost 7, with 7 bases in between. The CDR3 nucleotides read TGTGCCTGGAGTGTACGGAGGGAGCAGTACTTC. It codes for CAWSVRREQYF.

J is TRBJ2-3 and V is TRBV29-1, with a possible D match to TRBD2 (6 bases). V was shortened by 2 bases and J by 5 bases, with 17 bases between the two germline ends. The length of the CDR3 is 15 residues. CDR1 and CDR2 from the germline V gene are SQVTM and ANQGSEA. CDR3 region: CSVETRGGVIDTQYF. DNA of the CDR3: TGCAGCGTTGAAACCCGGGGCGGGGTTATAGATACGCAGTATTTT.

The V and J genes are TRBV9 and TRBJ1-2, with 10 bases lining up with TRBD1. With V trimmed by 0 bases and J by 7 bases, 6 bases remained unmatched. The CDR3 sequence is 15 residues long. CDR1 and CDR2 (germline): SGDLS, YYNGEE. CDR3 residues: CASSVDGTGVSGYTF. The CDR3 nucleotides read TGTGCCAGCAGCGTAGATGGGACAGGGGTCTCTGGCTACACCTTC.

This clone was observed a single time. The CDR3: CASSVGGTEPSYGYTF. DNA of the CDR3: TGTGCCAGCAGCGTAGGCGGGACAGAACCGTCCTATGGCTACACCTTC. The chain uses TRBV9 and TRBJ1-2; 7 bases fit TRBD1. The CDR3 is 16 amino acids. Germline-derived CDR1 and CDR2 are SGDLS and YYNGEE. V shed 0 bases and J 4 bases; nucleotides not matched to a gene: 9.

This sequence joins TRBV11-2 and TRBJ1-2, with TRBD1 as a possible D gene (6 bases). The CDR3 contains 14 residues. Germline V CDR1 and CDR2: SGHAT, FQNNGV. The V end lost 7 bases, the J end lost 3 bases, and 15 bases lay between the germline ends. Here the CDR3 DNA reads TGTGCCAGCACCCCAGGGGCTGGCGACTATGGCTACACCTTC. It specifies CASTPGAGDYGYTF.

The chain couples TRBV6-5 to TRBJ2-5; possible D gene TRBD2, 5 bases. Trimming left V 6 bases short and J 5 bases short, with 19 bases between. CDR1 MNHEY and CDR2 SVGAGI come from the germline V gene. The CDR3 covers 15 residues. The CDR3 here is CASRSIGSGRETQYF. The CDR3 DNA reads TGTGCCAGCAGGTCGATCGGAAGCGGAAGGGAGACCCAGTACTTC.

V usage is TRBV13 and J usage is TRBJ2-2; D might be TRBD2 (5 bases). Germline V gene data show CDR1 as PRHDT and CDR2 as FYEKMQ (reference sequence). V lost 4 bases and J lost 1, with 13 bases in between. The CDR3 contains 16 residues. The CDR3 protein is CASSSGLHRNTGELFF. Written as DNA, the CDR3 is TGTGCCAGCAGCTCCGGACTGCACAGGAACACCGGGGAGCTGTTTTTT.

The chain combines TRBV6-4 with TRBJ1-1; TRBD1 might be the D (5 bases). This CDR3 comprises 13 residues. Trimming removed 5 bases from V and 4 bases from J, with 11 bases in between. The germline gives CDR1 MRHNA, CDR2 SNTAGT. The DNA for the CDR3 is TGTGCCAGCAGTACCGCTCAGGGCACTGAAGCTTTCTTT. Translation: CASSTAQGTEAFF.

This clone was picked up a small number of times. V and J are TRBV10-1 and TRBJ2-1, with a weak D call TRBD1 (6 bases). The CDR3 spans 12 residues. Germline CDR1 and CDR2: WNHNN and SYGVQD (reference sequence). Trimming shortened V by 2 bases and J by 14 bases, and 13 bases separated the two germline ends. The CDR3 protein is CASSETGTSEFF. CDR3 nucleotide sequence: TGCGCCAGCAGTGAGACCGGGACATCGGAGTTCTTC.

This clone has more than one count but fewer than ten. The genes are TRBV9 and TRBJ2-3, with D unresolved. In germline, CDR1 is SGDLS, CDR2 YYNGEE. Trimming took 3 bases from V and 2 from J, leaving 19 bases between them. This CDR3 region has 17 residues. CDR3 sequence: CASSATPSGSTTDTQYF. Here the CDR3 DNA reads TGTGCCAGCAGCGCGACCCCTAGTGGGTCGACCACAGATACGCAGTATTTT. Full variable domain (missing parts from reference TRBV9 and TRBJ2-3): DSGVTQTPKHLITATGQRVTLRCSPRSGDLSVYWYQQSLDQGLQFLIQYYNGEERAKGNILERFSAQQFPDLHSELNLSSLELGDSALYFCASSATPSGSTTDTQYFGPGTRLTVL.

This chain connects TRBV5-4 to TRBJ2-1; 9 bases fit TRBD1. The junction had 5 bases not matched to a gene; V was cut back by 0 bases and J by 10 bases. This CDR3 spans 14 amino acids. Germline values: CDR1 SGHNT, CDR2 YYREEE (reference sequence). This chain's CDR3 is CASSLGTGAYEQFF. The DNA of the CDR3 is TGTGCCAGCAGCTTGGGGACAGGGGCGTACGAGCAGTTCTTC.